This T cell receptor beta chain was documented in a study of Graves' ophthalmopathy and Graves' hyperthyroidism (dated by TCRdb to 2017 to 2018). As for the study more broadly: Peripheral blood was collected at initial diagnosis, before any treatment. The study used signatures of the TCR beta repertoire to tell Graves' ophthalmopathy apart from Graves' hyperthyroidism and to predict which patients would progress to ophthalmopathy. Once sampling was done, hyperthyroidism patients were given methimazole at a starting dose of 30 mg daily, while ophthalmopathy patients were given high-dose intravenous methylprednisolone. In about six hyperthyroidism patients, the T-cell repertoires found in thyroid tissue were compared with those found in blood. In total, 135 blood samples were TCR-sequenced: fewer than 50 ophthalmopathy, about 75 hyperthyroidism and approximately 17 hyperthyroidism-to-ophthalmopathy patients. To explore V-J signatures that separate ophthalmopathy from hyperthyroidism, a discovery set of about a hundred patients was enrolled, consisting of roughly 45 with ophthalmopathy and 55 to 65 with stable hyperthyroidism. For independent validation, a separate cohort was made up of fewer than 20 hyperthyroidism patients plus 17 patients who later progressed from hyperthyroidism to ophthalmopathy.

This clonotype appeared once. No antigen is known for it. The record has no base qualities; no much larger clone is one base away. A single read constitutes weak evidence. The ophthalmopathy patients had moderately to severely active disease, with a Clinical Activity Score of 3 or higher, a NOSPECS grade of 4 or higher, and a disease duration of less than 3 months. Patients with other autoimmune diseases, uncontrolled infections, pregnancy or lactation were excluded. Diagnosis was based on clinical symptoms, serum thyroxine, TRAb, thyroid ultrasound and orbital computed tomography. PBMCs were isolated from approximately 10 ml of fresh peripheral blood by Ficoll-Paque density gradient centrifugation. Total RNA was extracted using Trizol reagent, and RNA quality was checked on an Agilent 2100 Bioanalyzer. The CDR3, from cysteine to phenylalanine, totals 15 residues. Only the CDR3 region is kept as DNA, spanning 45 bases read in frame from base 1. Sequences SGHAT (CDR1) and FQNNGV (CDR2) are obtained from the germline V gene. V loses 8 bases at its end and J loses 0 bases; junction bases beyond the gene matches: 9.

Findings and caveats that apply to the study as a whole: In cross-validation, the 13-signature model distinguished ophthalmopathy from stable hyperthyroidism with approximately 88% sensitivity and about 81% specificity, and in the test set the corresponding values were roughly 78% and 74%. Most expanded thyroid clonotypes with a frequency above 0.001 also appeared in blood, which suggests that blood repertoires may reflect the immune response in the thyroid. In validation, the model predicted ophthalmopathy progression with 70.59% sensitivity and 72.22% specificity; around twelve predicted patients were CT-confirmed with GO in a median of approximately 6.2 months. Sample size was not predetermined statistically, and investigators were not blinded to group allocation.

For repertoire sequencing, the TCR beta CDR3 regions were amplified from RNA transcripts. A first-round RT-PCR used HTBI primers with the Qiagen OneStep RT-PCR kit, followed by a second-round multiplex PCR, size selection and purification. Libraries were sequenced on an Illumina HiSeq2000 using paired-end 100 bp reads. The paper's data handling went like this. SOAPnuke was used for read processing, and reads with adapters, uncalled bases, a mean Phred below 15, or no exact constant-primer or identifier match were discarded. High-quality paired reads were merged with COPE v1.2.5. Unique nucleotide sequences were defined as clonotypes and aligned to IMGT TRB V, D and J references using MiTCR v1.1. The analysis was limited to V-J combinations with a frequency above 0.0001, which together covered roughly 99% of repertoires. A TCR clonal expansion and chaos score per V-J combination was defined as the ratio of F50 clonal expansion to chaos observed in the TCRdist matrix. Welch's t-statistics and random forest were used to reduce the features to 10 to 15 V-J combinations, which were then used as input to a naive Bayes classifier. The similarity between thyroid and blood repertoires was quantified using the Morisita-Horn index. The public sequencing data were trimmed at Q25 with fastp and processed into clonotypes with MiXCR by TCRdb, which kept only in-frame beta chains. Rows merge per CDR3 protein into single entries with the most common DNA and genes. The V and J calls were not made by the authors but by TCRdb's processing. The sample data list about 700,000 distinct CDR3 sequences, and about 44% of these were observed just once. 44% of the sample belongs to the ten largest clones.

The receptor comes from an adult man with Graves' ophthalmopathy. The chain couples TRBV11-2 to TRBJ2-7; a stretch of 8 junction bases matches TRBD2. The sequenced sample was peripheral blood. The DNA sequence reads TGTGCCAGCGGCGGGGGCGGGGGGTCCTCCTACGAGCAGTACTTC. Translated, this gives CASGGGGGSSYEQYF.